This T cell receptor (beta chain) was profiled in a study of Ad26.COV2.S vaccination and SARS-CoV-2 variants. Study context: Ad26.COV2.S shots went into the muscle once or twice, 56 days apart.

The table came from immunoSEQ multiplex PCR; TCRdb's copy has only in-frame clones and leaves some out. The sample has roughly 700,000 clones; 70% to 90% are singletons. This clone was observed a handful of times. The antigen is undetermined. Study-wide points: Greater spike-specific TCR breadth was seen in vaccine recipients than in placebo recipients. CD8+ and CD4+ T cells specific for spike reportedly responded with substantial breadth after vaccination.

Noted treatment: 19 received Ad26.COV2.S at low or high dose, single or two shots; five or six received placebo; per-sample allocation not given. Day 63 after the first vaccine or placebo injection was the time point for sampling. CDR1 SNHLY and CDR2 FYNNEI come from the germline V gene. This CDR3 is 16 amino acids long. Trimming at V came to 7 bases and at J to 2 bases, leaving 13 bases not matched to a gene. The sequencing here drew on peripheral blood, taken in a trial of Ad26.COV2.S vaccine versus placebo. The clonotype comes from a person aged 18 to 65 who received the Ad26.COV2.S COVID-19 vaccine or a placebo. The chain links TRBV2 to TRBJ2-5, with 7 nucleotides matching TRBD1. This CDR3 reads CASIGGQTWGQETQYF. The CDR3, as DNA: TGTGCCAGCATTGGGGGACAGACCTGGGGTCAAGAGACCCAGTACTTC.